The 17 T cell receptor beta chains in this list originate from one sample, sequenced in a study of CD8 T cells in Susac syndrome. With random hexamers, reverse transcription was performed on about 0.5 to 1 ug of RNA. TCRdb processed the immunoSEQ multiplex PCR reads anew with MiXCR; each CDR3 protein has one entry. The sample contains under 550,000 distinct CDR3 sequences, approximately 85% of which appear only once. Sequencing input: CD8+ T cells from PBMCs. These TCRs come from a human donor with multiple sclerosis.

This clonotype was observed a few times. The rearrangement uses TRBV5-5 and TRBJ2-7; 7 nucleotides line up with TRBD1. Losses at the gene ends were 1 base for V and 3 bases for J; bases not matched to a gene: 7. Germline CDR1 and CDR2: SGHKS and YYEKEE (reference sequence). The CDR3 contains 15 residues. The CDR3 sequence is CASSLSPGGLYEQYF. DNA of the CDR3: TGTGCCAGCAGCTTGTCGCCAGGGGGTCTCTACGAGCAGTACTTC.

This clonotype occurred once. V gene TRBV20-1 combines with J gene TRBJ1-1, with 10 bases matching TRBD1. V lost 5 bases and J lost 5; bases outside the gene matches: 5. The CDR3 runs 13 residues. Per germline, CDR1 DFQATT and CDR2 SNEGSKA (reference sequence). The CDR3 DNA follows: TGCAGTGCTCCTGGGACAGGGGTGACTGAAGCTTTCTTT. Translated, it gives CSAPGTGVTEAFF.

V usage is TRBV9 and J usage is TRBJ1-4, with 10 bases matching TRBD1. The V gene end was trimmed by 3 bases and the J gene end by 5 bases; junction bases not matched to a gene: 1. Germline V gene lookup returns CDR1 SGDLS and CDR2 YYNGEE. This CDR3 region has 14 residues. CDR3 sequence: CASSEDRGNEKLFF. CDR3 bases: TGTGCCAGCAGCGAGGACAGGGGGAATGAAAAACTGTTTTTT.

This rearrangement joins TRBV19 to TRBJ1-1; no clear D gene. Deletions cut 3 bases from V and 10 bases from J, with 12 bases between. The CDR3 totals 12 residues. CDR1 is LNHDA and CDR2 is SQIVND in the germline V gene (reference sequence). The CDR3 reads CASSIGETPAFF. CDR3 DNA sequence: TGTGCCAGTAGTATTGGGGAGACACCAGCTTTCTTT.

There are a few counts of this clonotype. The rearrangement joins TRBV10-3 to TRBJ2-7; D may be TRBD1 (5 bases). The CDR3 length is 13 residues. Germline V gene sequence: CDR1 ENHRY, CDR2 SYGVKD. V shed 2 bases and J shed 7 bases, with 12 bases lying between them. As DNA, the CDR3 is TGTGCCATCAGTGAGGACTGGACAAAAGAGCAGTACTTC. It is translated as CAISEDWTKEQYF.

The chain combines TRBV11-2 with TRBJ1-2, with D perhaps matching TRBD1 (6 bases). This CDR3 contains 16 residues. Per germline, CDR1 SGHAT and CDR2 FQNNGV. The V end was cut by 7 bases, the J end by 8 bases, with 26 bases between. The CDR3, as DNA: TGTGCCAGCATCCTGGGGCCTTACAGGGAGGAAGTGGGCTACACCTTC. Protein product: CASILGPYREEVGYTF.

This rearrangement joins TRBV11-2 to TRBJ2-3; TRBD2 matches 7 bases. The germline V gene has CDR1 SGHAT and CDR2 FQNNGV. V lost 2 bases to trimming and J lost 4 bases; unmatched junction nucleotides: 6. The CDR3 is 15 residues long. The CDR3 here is CASSLRGDLPDTQYF. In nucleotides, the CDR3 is TGTGCCAGCAGCTTACGGGGGGACCTTCCAGATACGCAGTATTTT.

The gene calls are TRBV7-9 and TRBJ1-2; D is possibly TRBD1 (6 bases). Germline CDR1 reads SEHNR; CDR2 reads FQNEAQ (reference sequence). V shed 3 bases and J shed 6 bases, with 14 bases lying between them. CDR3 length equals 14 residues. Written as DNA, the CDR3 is TGTGCCAGCAGCTTTGAGAACAGGGCGGATGGCTACACCTTC. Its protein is CASSFENRADGYTF.

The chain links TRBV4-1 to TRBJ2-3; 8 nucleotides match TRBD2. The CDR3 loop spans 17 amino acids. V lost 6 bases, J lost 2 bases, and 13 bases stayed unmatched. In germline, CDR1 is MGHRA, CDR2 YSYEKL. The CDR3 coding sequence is TGCGCCAGCAGTCCCGGGGGGGCGCCGCTGTCCACAGATACGCAGTATTTT. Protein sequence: CASSPGGAPLSTDTQYF.

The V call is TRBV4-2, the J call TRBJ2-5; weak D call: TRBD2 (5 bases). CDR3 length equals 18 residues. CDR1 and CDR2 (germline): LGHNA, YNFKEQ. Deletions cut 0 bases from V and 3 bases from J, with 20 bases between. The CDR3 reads CASSQDLPGVRFKETQYF. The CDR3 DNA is TGTGCCAGCAGCCAAGATTTGCCCGGGGTTCGGTTTAAAGAGACCCAGTACTTC.

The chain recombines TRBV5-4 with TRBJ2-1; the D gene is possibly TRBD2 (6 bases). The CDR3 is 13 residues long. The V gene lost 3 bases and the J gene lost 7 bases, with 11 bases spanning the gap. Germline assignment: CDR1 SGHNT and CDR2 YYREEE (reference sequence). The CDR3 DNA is TGTGCCAGCAGCTGGCGGGATAGTAATGAGCAGTTCTTC. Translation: CASSWRDSNEQFF.

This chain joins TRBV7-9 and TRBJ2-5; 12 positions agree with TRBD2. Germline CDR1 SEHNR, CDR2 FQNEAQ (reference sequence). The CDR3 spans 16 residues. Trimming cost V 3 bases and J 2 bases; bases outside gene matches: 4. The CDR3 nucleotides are TGTGCCAGCAGCTTTCCCGGGACTAGCGGGCAAGAGACCCAGTACTTC. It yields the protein CASSFPGTSGQETQYF. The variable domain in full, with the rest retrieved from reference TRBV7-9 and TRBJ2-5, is DTGVSQNPRHKITKRGQNVTFRCDPISEHNRLYWYRQTLGQGPEFLTYFQNEAQLEKSRLLSDRFSAERPKGSFSTLEIQRTEQGDSAMYLCASSFPGTSGQETQYFGPGTRLLVL.

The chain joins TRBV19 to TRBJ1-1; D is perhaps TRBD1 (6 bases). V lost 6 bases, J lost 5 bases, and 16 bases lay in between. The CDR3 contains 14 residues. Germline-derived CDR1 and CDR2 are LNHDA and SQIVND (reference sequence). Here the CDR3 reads CASRPWGRVTEAFF. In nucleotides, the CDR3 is TGTGCCAGTAGGCCCTGGGGGCGAGTTACTGAAGCTTTCTTT. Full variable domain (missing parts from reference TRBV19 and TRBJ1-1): DGGITQSPKYLFRKEGQNVTLSCEQNLNHDAMYWYRQDPGQGLRLIYYSQIVNDFQKGDIAEGYSVSREKKESFPLTVTSAQKNPTAFYLCASRPWGRVTEAFFGQGTRLTVV.

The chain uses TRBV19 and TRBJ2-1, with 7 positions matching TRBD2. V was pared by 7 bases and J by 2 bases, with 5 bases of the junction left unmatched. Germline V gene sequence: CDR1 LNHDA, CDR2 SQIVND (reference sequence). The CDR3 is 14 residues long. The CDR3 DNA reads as TGTGCCAGTAAAAGTAGCGGGCCCTACAATGAGCAGTTCTTC. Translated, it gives CASKSSGPYNEQFF.

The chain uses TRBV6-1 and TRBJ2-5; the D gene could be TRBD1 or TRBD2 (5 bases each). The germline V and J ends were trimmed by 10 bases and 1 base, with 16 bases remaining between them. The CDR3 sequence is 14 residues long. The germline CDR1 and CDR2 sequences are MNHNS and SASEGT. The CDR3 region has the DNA TGTGCCACGGGATCCGGGGCCCTCCAAGAGACCCAGTACTTC. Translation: CATGSGALQETQYF.

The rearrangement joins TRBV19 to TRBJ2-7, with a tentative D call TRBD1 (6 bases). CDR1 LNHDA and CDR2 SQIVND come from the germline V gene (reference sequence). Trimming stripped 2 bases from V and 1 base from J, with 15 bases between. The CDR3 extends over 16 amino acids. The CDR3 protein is CASSIRPGHISYEQYF. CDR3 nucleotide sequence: TGTGCCAGTAGTATAAGGCCGGGACACATATCCTACGAGCAGTACTTC. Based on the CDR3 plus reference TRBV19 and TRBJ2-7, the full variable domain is DGGITQSPKYLFRKEGQNVTLSCEQNLNHDAMYWYRQDPGQGLRLIYYSQIVNDFQKGDIAEGYSVSREKKESFPLTVTSAQKNPTAFYLCASSIRPGHISYEQYFGPGTRLTVT.

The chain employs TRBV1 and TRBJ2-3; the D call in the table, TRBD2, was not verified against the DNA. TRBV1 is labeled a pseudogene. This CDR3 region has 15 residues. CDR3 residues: CTSSQLLAGGNTQYF. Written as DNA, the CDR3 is TGCACCAGCAGCCAACTCCTAGCGGGAGGAAATACGCAGTATTTT.